The 20 T cell receptor beta chains presented below share a single source sample, sequenced in a study of T-cell memory formation after mild COVID-19. One entry per CDR3 protein results from TCRdb running MiXCR on the 5' RACE reads. The sample includes approximately 340,000 distinct CDR3 sequences, approximately 15% of them seen just once. Sequences were obtained from PBMCs or a T cell subset sorted from them (not recorded which). Receptors were obtained from a man between 18 and 35 years old who had mild COVID-19 (a few samples of this study predate the infection). Cell type and time point are not known.

In its sample, this clonotype was seen a few times. The rearrangement uses TRBV5-4 and TRBJ2-3, with D perhaps being TRBD1 or TRBD2 (6 bases each). The CDR3 extends over 13 amino acids. V shed 5 bases and J shed 4 bases, with 11 bases lying between them. Germline V gene sequence: CDR1 SGHNT, CDR2 YYREEE (reference sequence). Written as DNA, the CDR3 is TGTGCCAGCAGGGCGGGGACACCAGATACGCAGTATTTT. It is translated as CASRAGTPDTQYF.

This chain uses TRBV5-6 with TRBJ2-7; the match to TRBD1 covers 9 bases. CDR1 SGHDT and CDR2 YYEEEE come from the germline V gene. J was trimmed by 3 bases and V by 4 bases; bases with no gene match: 14. CDR3 size: 17 residues. The CDR3 DNA follows: TGTGCCAGCAGCCTGCACGGACAGGGGTTTCTTCTCTACGAGCAGTACGTC. This encodes CASSLHGQGFLLYEQYV.

This clonotype came up many times. The rearrangement uses TRBV12-3 or TRBV12-4 and TRBJ1-6; 7 nucleotides line up with TRBD1. Trimming removed 5 bases from V and 0 bases from J; junction bases left unmatched: 4. The CDR3 length is 16 residues. DNA of the CDR3: TGTGCCAGCAGTAGGGGACAGAGCTCCTATAATTCACCCCTCCACTTT. It is translated as CASSRGQSSYNSPLHF.

The chain uses TRBV4-2 and TRBJ2-6; 11 nucleotides line up with TRBD2. Germline CDR1 is LGHNA and CDR2 is YNFKEQ. The CDR3 runs to 18 residues. V trimming: 3 bases; J trimming: 1 base; junction bases outside the gene matches: 5. The CDR3 is CASSHDSGGASGANVLTF. CDR3 sequence (DNA): TGTGCCAGCAGCCATGATAGCGGGGGGGCATCTGGGGCCAACGTCCTGACTTTC.

The chain has TRBV2 and TRBJ2-7; D is uncertain. Deletions cut 8 bases from V and 0 bases from J, with 5 bases between. There are 11 residues in the CDR3. Germline CDR1 SNHLY, CDR2 FYNNEI. The CDR3: CASDDSYEQYV. The CDR3 DNA reads as TGTGCCAGCGATGACTCCTACGAGCAGTACGTC.

In this sample, this clonotype turned up many times. The gene calls are TRBV12-3 or TRBV12-4 and TRBJ1-2; 9 bases line up with TRBD1. With V trimmed by 6 bases and J by 4 bases, 3 bases remained unmatched. This CDR3 has 13 amino acids. The CDR3 sequence: CASSLGQGYGYTF. The CDR3 coding sequence is TGTGCCAGCAGCTTGGGACAGGGCTATGGCTACACCTTC.

This clonotype was detected only a few times. V usage is TRBV18 and J usage is TRBJ2-3; D perhaps matches TRBD1 (6 bases). The germline CDR1 and CDR2 sequences are KGHSH and LQKENI. V was trimmed by 3 bases and J by 2 bases, leaving 18 bases between them. The CDR3 extends over 17 amino acids. CDR3 amino acids: CASSPLQGGHLTDTQYF. The CDR3, as DNA: TGTGCCAGCTCACCCTTACAGGGTGGACACCTCACAGATACGCAGTATTTT.

Only a few counts were recorded for this clonotype. The J gene is TRBJ1-5, the V gene TRBV7-9; D possibly corresponds to TRBD1 (6 bases). Trimming cost V 7 bases and J 6 bases, with 10 bases left between them. Germline assignment: CDR1 SEHNR and CDR2 FQNEAQ (reference sequence). The length of the CDR3 is 12 residues. CDR3 DNA sequence: TGTGCCAGCAACAGGGCAGGTCAGCCCCAGCATTTT. As protein: CASNRAGQPQHF.

This chain links TRBV6-5 with TRBJ2-7; D call uncertain. This CDR3 spans 15 amino acids. The V and J ends lost 5 bases and 2 bases respectively, with 16 bases between them. Germline loops: CDR1 MNHEY, CDR2 SVGAGI. DNA for the CDR3: TGTGCCAGCAGTAACGTGGCGTCCGGAGCCTACGAGCAGTACTTC. Its protein product is CASSNVASGAYEQYF.

J is TRBJ2-7 and V is TRBV7-2; D ambiguous. The CDR3 covers 15 residues. Germline CDR1 reads SGHTA; CDR2 reads FQGNSA. Trimming left V 0 bases short and J 3 bases short, with 12 bases between. Here the CDR3 reads CASSLAATDFYEQYV. CDR3 bases: TGTGCCAGCAGCTTAGCGGCCACCGATTTCTACGAGCAGTACGTC.

This clonotype has more than one count but fewer than ten. The chain is built from TRBV6-2 or TRBV6-3 and TRBJ1-5, with no clear D. This CDR3 is 15 amino acids long. Germline-derived CDR1 and CDR2 are MNHEY and SVGEGT. V was cut by 1 base and J by 3 bases, with 10 bases left in between. CDR3 coding DNA: TGTGCCAGCAGTTACTGGGATGGGATCAATCAGCCCCAGCATTTT. Translating gives CASSYWDGINQPQHF.

The chain links TRBV6-1 to TRBJ1-2, with D unclear. The CDR3 has 14 amino acids. The germline CDR1 and CDR2 sequences are MNHNS and SASEGT. The ends were cut back, 0 bases at V and 3 bases at J, with 8 bases in the middle. This chain's CDR3 is CASSEAVWDYGYTF. CDR3 nucleotides: TGTGCCAGCAGTGAAGCGGTATGGGACTATGGCTACACCTTC.

This clonotype was seen a handful of times. The chain uses TRBV4-2 and TRBJ2-2; TRBD1 agrees at 8 bases. The CDR3 has 15 residues. Trimming removed 3 bases from V and 3 bases from J; junction bases left unmatched: 3. Germline V gene lookup returns CDR1 LGHNA and CDR2 YNFKEQ. The CDR3 loop reads CASSQDRVDTGELFF. The DNA of the CDR3 is TGTGCCAGCAGCCAGGACAGGGTCGACACCGGGGAGCTGTTTTTT.

The chain's CDR3 is CASSLEFRTANTGELFF. The CDR3 region has the DNA TGCGCCAGCAGCTTGGAGTTTCGGACAGCTAACACCGGGGAGCTGTTTTTT. The chain is built from TRBV5-1 and TRBJ2-2, with D perhaps matching TRBD1 (6 bases). The CDR3 runs to 17 residues. The V end lost 0 bases, the J end lost 2 bases, and 14 bases lay between the germline ends. CDR1 is SGHRS, CDR2 YFSETQ, per germline.

This clonotype was picked up a small number of times. The gene calls are TRBV7-2 and TRBJ2-2; 11 nucleotides align to TRBD1. This CDR3 is built from 18 residues. Germline V gene data show CDR1 as SGHTA and CDR2 as FQGNSA. V lost 0 bases, J lost 7 bases, and 10 bases stayed unmatched. CDR3 protein: CASSLAGQGASFGGELFF. In DNA form, the CDR3 reads TGTGCCAGCAGCTTAGCTGGACAGGGGGCGTCTTTCGGCGGGGAGCTGTTTTTT. The entire variable domain, with the rest obtained from reference TRBV7-2 and TRBJ2-2, is as follows: GAGVSQSPSNKVTEKGKDVELRCDPISGHTALYWYRQSLGQGLEFLIYFQGNSAPDKSGLPSDRFSAERTGGSVSTLTIQRTQQEDSAVYLCASSLAGQGASFGGELFFGEGSRLTVL.

The chain employs TRBV2 and TRBJ2-5, with 9 positions matching TRBD1. Germline CDR1 and CDR2: SNHLY and FYNNEI. There are 13 residues in the CDR3. J gave up 2 bases and V 8 bases, and 3 bases lay outside the gene matches. The CDR3 sequence is CASQGTGQETQYF. The CDR3 DNA is TGTGCCAGCCAAGGGACAGGGCAAGAGACCCAGTACTTC.

In this sample, this clonotype turned up a few times. This chain uses TRBV11-2 with TRBJ2-5, with a weak D call TRBD2 (6 bases). The CDR3 is made up of 11 amino acids. V lost 10 bases and J 5 bases, leaving 11 bases between the germline ends. Per the germline V gene, CDR1 is SGHAT and CDR2 is FQNNGV. Here the CDR3 reads CAIRRGETQYF. For the CDR3, the DNA is TGTGCCATCCGGAGGGGCGAGACCCAGTACTTC.

The DNA of the CDR3 is TGCGCCAGCAGCTTGCCGGGACTGCAAGAGACCCAGTACTTC. It yields the protein CASSLPGLQETQYF. The chain employs TRBV5-1 and TRBJ2-5, with a tentative D call TRBD2 (6 bases). The germline V gene has CDR1 SGHRS and CDR2 YFSETQ. The CDR3 runs 14 residues. Trimming stripped 1 base from V and 2 bases from J, with 9 bases between.

This clonotype was observed many times. V is TRBV20-1 and J is TRBJ1-1; D gene unclear. The CDR3 is made up of 12 amino acids. Trimming removed 7 bases at V and 1 base at J, with 10 bases between. CDR1 is DFQATT, CDR2 SNEGSKA, per germline (reference sequence). This chain's CDR3 is CSVPEGNTEAFF. CDR3 in DNA: TGCAGTGTACCCGAAGGGAACACTGAAGCTTTCTTT.

The chain employs TRBV6-2 or TRBV6-3 and TRBJ2-1; possibly TRBD1 for D (5 bases). Germline-derived CDR1 and CDR2 are MNHEY and SVGEGT. Trimming removed 8 bases at V and 10 bases at J, with 21 bases between. The CDR3 covers 14 residues. In DNA form, the CDR3 reads TGTGCCAGCTGCGGTTCAGGGCGGTTGACGGAGCAGTTCTTC. It yields the protein CASCGSGRLTEQFF.